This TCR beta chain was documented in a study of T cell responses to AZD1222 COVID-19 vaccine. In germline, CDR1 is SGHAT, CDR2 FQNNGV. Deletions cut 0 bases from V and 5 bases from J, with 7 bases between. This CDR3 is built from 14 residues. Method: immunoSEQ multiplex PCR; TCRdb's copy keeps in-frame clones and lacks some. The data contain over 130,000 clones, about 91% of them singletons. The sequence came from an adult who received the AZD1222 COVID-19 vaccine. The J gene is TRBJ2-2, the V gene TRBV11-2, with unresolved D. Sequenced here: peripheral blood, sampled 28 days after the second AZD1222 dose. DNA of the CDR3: TGTGCCAGCAGCTTAGATCGGTCAACCGGGGAGCTGTTTTTT. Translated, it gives CASSLDRSTGELFF.